This T cell receptor (beta chain) was identified in a study of cytomegalovirus exposure and HLA in healthy donors. As to this clone: Antigen specificity is unknown.

A multiplex PCR was run with 60 Vbeta primers and 13 Jbeta primers. The protocol was immunoSEQ multiplex PCR, while the TCRdb copy is restricted to in-frame clones and leaves out a portion. The sample includes about 190,000 clones, roughly three quarters of them seen just once. After removal of 6 bases from V and 6 bases from J, the junction contained 6 bases not matched to a gene. This CDR3 contains 15 residues. The V gene's germline CDR1 is MGHRA and CDR2 YSYEKL. Study findings and constraints: Associated with cytomegalovirus, according to the listing, were around 170 TCR beta chains.

This receptor was taken from a woman between 45 and 60 years old in good health and CMV-seronegative. This sequence joins TRBV4-1 and TRBJ1-5, with 12 bases lining up with TRBD1. The specimen sequenced was PBMCs. CDR3 sequence (DNA): TGCGCCAGCAGTCAGGGACAGGGGGCAGGTCAGCCCCAGCATTTT. Translation gives CASSQGQGAGQPQHF.